This T cell receptor (beta chain) appears in the sequencing data of a study of glioma-infiltrating T cells. The study's findings and limits: Gliomas, especially low-grade, showed above-expected tissue-blood divergence; non-neoplastic patients showed below.

CDR1 and CDR2 (germline): MNHEY, SMNVEV (reference sequence). The CDR3 contains 14 residues. This clonotype was picked up one time. Its antigen is not identified. The junction does not match germline at one end; this may be a read error. The iRepertoire nested amplicon-rescue multiplex PCR amplified TCR alpha and beta CDR3s from RNA. TCRdb called the multiplex PCR reads again in MiXCR, with one record for every CDR3 protein. The table lists 150,000 to 200,000 distinct CDR3 sequences, approximately 40% of them singletons, with about 5.2% in the top ten. The sequencing sample was made of glioma tissue, nonneoplastic brain tissue, or PBMCs (not recorded which). The TCR was taken from a human donor with low-grade glioma or glioblastoma, undergoing nonglioma brain surgery, or in good health (not recorded which). This sequence joins TRBV27 and TRBJ2-7; D is possibly TRBD2 (6 bases). Here the CDR3 DNA reads TGTGCCAGCATTTTAGCTGGAGGGTCCCAGGAGCAGTACTTC. Protein: CASILAGGSQEQYF.